This TCR beta chain originates from a study of cytomegalovirus exposure and HLA in healthy donors. The PCR used 60 Vbeta and 13 Jbeta primers. Clones were sequenced by immunoSEQ multiplex PCR, and TCRdb holds only the in-frame ones, with some missing. Of 180,000 or so clones in the sample, about 77% are singletons; the top ten hold 2% to 2.5%. The length of the CDR3 is 15 residues. J lost 1 base, V lost 0 bases, and 3 bases had no gene match. Germline V CDR1 and CDR2: SGDLS, YYNGEE. The receptor comes from a woman in her twenties or thirties in good health and CMV-seropositive. The J gene is TRBJ1-1, the V gene TRBV9; TRBD1 matches 7 bases. The source material was PBMCs. CDR3 nucleotides: TGTGCCAGCAGCGTAGGAGGGGGCAGGAACACTGAAGCTTTCTTT. Residues: CASSVGGGRNTEAFF. Together with reference TRBV9 and TRBJ1-1, the CDR3 gives the full variable domain: DSGVTQTPKHLITATGQRVTLRCSPRSGDLSVYWYQQSLDQGLQFLIQYYNGEERAKGNILERFSAQQFPDLHSELNLSSLELGDSALYFCASSVGGGRNTEAFFGQGTRLTVV.